This T cell receptor (beta chain) is from a study of T cells in Graves' hyperthyroidism and ophthalmopathy. At the level of the study: At initial diagnosis, before any treatment had begun, peripheral blood was obtained. General study findings and limits: The blood repertoire included most of the expanded thyroid clonotypes above 0.001.

TCR beta CDR3 region amplification was performed from RNA transcripts. RT-PCR in the first round (using the HTBI primer set) targeted the TCR CDR3. TCRdb ran MiXCR on the multiplex PCR reads and lists one entry per CDR3 protein. The sample holds about 550,000 distinct CDR3 sequences, around 20% seen once. This clonotype was seen more than once but under ten times. Its antigen is not identified. Across 18 months, stable Graves' hyperthyroidism was marked by no progression to ophthalmopathy. Every diagnosis used clinical symptoms, serum thyroxine and TRAb, thyroid ultrasound and orbital computed tomography. V gave up 3 bases and J gave up 5 bases, with 13 bases separating them. The CDR3 contains 14 residues.

The TCR sequence derives from a young man with Graves' hyperthyroidism. The V gene is TRBV12-3 or TRBV12-4, the J gene TRBJ2-5; D unresolved. The sample was blood. The CDR3 loop is CASSFGTHRETQYF. The CDR3, as DNA: TGTGCCAGCAGTTTTGGCACCCATCGGGAGACCCAGTACTTC.